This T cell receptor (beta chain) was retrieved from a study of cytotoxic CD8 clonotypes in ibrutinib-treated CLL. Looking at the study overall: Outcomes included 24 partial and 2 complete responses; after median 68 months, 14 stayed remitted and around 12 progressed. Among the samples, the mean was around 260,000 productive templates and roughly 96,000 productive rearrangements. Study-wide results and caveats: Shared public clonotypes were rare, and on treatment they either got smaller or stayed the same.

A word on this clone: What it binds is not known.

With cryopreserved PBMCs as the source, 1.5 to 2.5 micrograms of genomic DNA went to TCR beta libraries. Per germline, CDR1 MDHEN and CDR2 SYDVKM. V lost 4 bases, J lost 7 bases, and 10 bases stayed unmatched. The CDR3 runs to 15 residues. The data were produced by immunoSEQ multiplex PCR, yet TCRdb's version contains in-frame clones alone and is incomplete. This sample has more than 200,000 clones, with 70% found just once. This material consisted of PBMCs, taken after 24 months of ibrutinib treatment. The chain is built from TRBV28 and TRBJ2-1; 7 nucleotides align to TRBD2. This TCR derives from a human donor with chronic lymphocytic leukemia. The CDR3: CASSSNVGLENEQFF. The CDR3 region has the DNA TGTGCCAGCAGTTCCAACGTCGGACTAGAGAATGAGCAGTTCTTC.